Below, 13 T cell receptor beta chains from the same sample are listed, as sequenced in a study of blood T cell repertoires in COVID-19. Data came from immunoSEQ multiplex PCR; TCRdb stores just in-frame clones and leaves some out. The table includes approximately 190,000 clones, nearly 90% detected once. Input material: peripheral blood. These receptors came from a man aged 55 to 70 with active or convalescent COVID-19.

The rearrangement joins TRBV7-3 to TRBJ2-4, with 16 bases fitting TRBD2. This CDR3 has 18 residues. Germline loops: CDR1 SGHTA, CDR2 FQGTGA. Germline trimming cut 0 bases from V and 7 bases from J; bases unmatched to any gene: 6. In nucleotides, the CDR3 is TGTGCCAGCAGCTTAACTAACCCGGGACTAGCGGGAGGGAACATTCAGTACTTC. It yields the protein CASSLTNPGLAGGNIQYF.

The chain has TRBV3-1 (or the pseudogene TRBV3-2) and TRBJ2-5; 7 bases are shared with TRBD2. The V gene end was trimmed by 2 bases and the J gene end by 3 bases; junction bases not matched to a gene: 6. The germline CDR1 and CDR2 sequences are LGHDT and YNNKEL (reference sequence). The CDR3 extends over 15 amino acids. The chain's CDR3 is CASSQRPAGEETQYF. Written as DNA, the CDR3 is TGTGCCAGCAGCCAACGCCCTGCGGGAGAAGAGACCCAGTACTTC.

J is TRBJ2-3 and V is TRBV4-1; tentatively, D is TRBD2 (7 bases). Germline loops: CDR1 MGHRA, CDR2 YSYEKL. Trimming cost V 1 base and J 8 bases, with 19 bases left between them. The CDR3 spans 16 residues. CDR3 in DNA: TGCGCCAGCAGCCAAGCCGTCGGGGGGCTCGGCGGTACGCAGTATTTT. It is translated as CASSQAVGGLGGTQYF.

J is TRBJ2-7 and V is TRBV6-5; the match to TRBD1 covers 9 bases. The CDR3 runs to 14 residues. The ends lost 6 bases at V and 1 base at J; junction bases unmatched: 4. The germline gives CDR1 MNHEY, CDR2 SVGAGI. This CDR3 is CASRTGGASYEQYF. In DNA, the CDR3 is TGTGCCAGCAGGACAGGGGGGGCTTCCTACGAGCAGTACTTC.

The chain uses TRBV25-1 and TRBJ1-2; TRBD1 aligns across 8 bases. The germline V gene has CDR1 MGHDK and CDR2 SYGVNS. After removal of 6 bases from V and 6 bases from J, the junction contained 6 bases not matched to a gene. This CDR3 comprises 13 residues. CDR3 in DNA: TGTGCCAGCAGATTACAGGGGGATCATGGCTACACCTTC. Translated, it gives CASRLQGDHGYTF.

The chain has TRBV6-5 and TRBJ1-2; the D gene is possibly TRBD1 (5 bases). CDR3 length equals 12 residues. V lost 10 bases and J lost 5, with 14 bases in between. Germline assignment: CDR1 MNHEY and CDR2 SVGAGI. DNA for the CDR3: TGTGCCACTTCCCAGGGAACGTATGGCTACACCTTC. Its translation: CATSQGTYGYTF.

The chain recombines TRBV21-1 with TRBJ2-5; the table's D call of TRBD1 was not tested on the DNA. TRBV21-1 corresponds to a pseudogene. This CDR3 has 15 amino acids. The CDR3 coding sequence is TGTGCCAGCAGAGGGGCAGCGAAAAAACGAGAGACCCAGTACTTC. This gives the protein CASRGAAKKRETQYF.

J is TRBJ2-2 and V is TRBV3-1 (or the pseudogene TRBV3-2), with D tentatively TRBD2 (5 bases). The CDR3 spans 14 residues. The germline V and J ends were trimmed by 0 bases and 7 bases, with 9 bases remaining between them. The germline V gene encodes CDR1 LGHDT and CDR2 YNNKEL (reference sequence). The DNA for the CDR3 is TGTGCCAGCAGCCAAGATAGCGCGAACGGGGAGCTGTTTTTT. This codes for CASSQDSANGELFF.

V usage is TRBV2 and J usage is TRBJ1-2; TRBD1 matches 9 bases. The J segment lost 7 bases and the V segment lost 5 bases, leaving 11 bases of the junction unmatched. Germline CDR1 SNHLY, CDR2 FYNNEI. The CDR3 has 15 residues. The CDR3 sequence: CASSPYITGGGGYTF. Here the CDR3 DNA reads TGTGCCAGCAGTCCTTACATTACAGGGGGCGGTGGCTACACCTTC.

The V gene is TRBV3-1 (or the pseudogene TRBV3-2), the J gene TRBJ1-1, with a tentative D call TRBD1 (6 bases). Germline V gene sequence: CDR1 LGHDT, CDR2 YNNKEL (reference sequence). This CDR3 is built from 15 residues. The germline V and J ends were trimmed by 0 bases and 4 bases, with 12 bases remaining between them. This CDR3 reads CASSQDSGATTEAFF. The CDR3 nucleotides read TGTGCCAGCAGCCAAGATTCAGGGGCGACCACTGAAGCTTTCTTT.

This chain joins TRBV13 and TRBJ1-2; tentatively, D is TRBD1 (6 bases). The CDR3 loop spans 14 amino acids. In germline, CDR1 is PRHDT, CDR2 FYEKMQ (reference sequence). Trimming stripped 5 bases from V and 7 bases from J, with 17 bases between. CDR3 coding DNA: TGTGCCAGCAGCATTAGAACTGGGGGCACTGGCTACACCTTC. It is translated as CASSIRTGGTGYTF.

This rearrangement joins TRBV7-2 to TRBJ2-6, with unresolved D. Trimming removed 5 bases at V and 0 bases at J, with 8 bases between. Germline loops: CDR1 SGHTA, CDR2 FQGNSA. The CDR3 spans 15 residues. In DNA form, the CDR3 reads TGTGCCAGCAGCCCGCTAATCTCTGGGGCCAACGTCCTGACTTTC. Protein product: CASSPLISGANVLTF.

This clone was found a few times. The chain links TRBV7-3 to TRBJ2-1; 12 positions agree with TRBD2. CDR1 SGHTA and CDR2 FQGTGA come from the germline V gene. This CDR3 region has 16 residues. V was pared by 5 bases and J by 2 bases, with 4 bases of the junction left unmatched. The CDR3 region is CASSPLAGGAYNEQFF. The CDR3 bases are TGTGCCAGCAGCCCCCTAGCGGGGGGGGCCTACAATGAGCAGTTCTTC.